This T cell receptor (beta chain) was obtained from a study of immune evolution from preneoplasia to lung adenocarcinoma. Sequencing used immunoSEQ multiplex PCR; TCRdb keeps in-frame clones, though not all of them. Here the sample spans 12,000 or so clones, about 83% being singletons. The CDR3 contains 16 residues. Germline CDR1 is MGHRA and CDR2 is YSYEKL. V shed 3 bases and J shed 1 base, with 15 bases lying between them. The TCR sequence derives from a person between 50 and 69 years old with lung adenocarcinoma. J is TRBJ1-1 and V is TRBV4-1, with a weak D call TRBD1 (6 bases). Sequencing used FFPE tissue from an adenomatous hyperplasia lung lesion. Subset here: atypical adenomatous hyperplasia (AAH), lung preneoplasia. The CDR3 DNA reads TGCGCCAGCAGCCAGCCCACGACCAGGGGGAACACTGAAGCTTTCTTT. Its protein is CASSQPTTRGNTEAFF.